The 21 T cell receptor beta chains below were found in one sample sequenced in a study of cytomegalovirus exposure and HLA in healthy donors. Use of 60 Vbeta and 13 Jbeta primers characterized the PCR. The data were produced by immunoSEQ multiplex PCR, yet TCRdb's version contains in-frame clones alone and is incomplete. In the table there are more than 65,000 clones, roughly 69% of which are singletons. The sample consisted of PBMCs. The receptors here all came from a woman aged 50 to 60 in good health and CMV-seropositive.

The chain employs TRBV29-1 and TRBJ2-7; 7 nucleotides match TRBD1. Trimming took 5 bases from V and 0 from J; bases not matched to a gene: 4. The germline V gene encodes CDR1 SQVTM and CDR2 ANQGSEA. The CDR3 is 13 amino acids. This chain's CDR3 is CSVPGTVSYEQYF. Here the CDR3 DNA reads TGCAGCGTTCCCGGGACAGTCTCCTACGAGCAGTACTTC.

The chain is built from TRBV6-1 and TRBJ1-5, with 9 positions matching TRBD1. The CDR3 loop spans 15 amino acids. The V gene end was trimmed by 6 bases and the J gene end by 6 bases; junction bases not matched to a gene: 9. Per the germline V gene, CDR1 is MNHNS and CDR2 is SASEGT. The CDR3 loop is CASRDRQGDGQPQHF. The CDR3 DNA sequence: TGTGCCAGCAGGGACCGACAGGGGGACGGTCAGCCCCAGCATTTT.

This chain links TRBV29-1 with TRBJ1-1; TRBD1 might be the D (6 bases). Trimming shortened V by 5 bases and J by 5 bases, and 15 bases separated the two germline ends. Germline CDR1 is SQVTM and CDR2 is ANQGSEA. This CDR3 is 13 amino acids long. The CDR3 bases are TGCAGCGTTACAGGGTCTGGGGCGACTGAAGCTTTCTTT. Its protein is CSVTGSGATEAFF.

The chain is built from TRBV5-4 and TRBJ2-3; 8 nucleotides match TRBD2. There are 15 residues in the CDR3. Germline values: CDR1 SGHNT, CDR2 YYREEE (reference sequence). The ends lost 2 bases at V and 5 bases at J; junction bases unmatched: 7. The CDR3, as DNA: TGTGCCAGCAGCTTCCCGGGGGGGGTCGGAGATACGCAGTATTTT. It is translated as CASSFPGGVGDTQYF.

The chain links TRBV6-6 to TRBJ2-4; D possibly corresponds to TRBD2 (5 bases). The V end lost 2 bases, the J end lost 0 bases, and 11 bases lay between the germline ends. The germline V gene encodes CDR1 MNHNY and CDR2 SVGAGI (reference sequence). This CDR3 is 16 amino acids long. The CDR3 coding sequence is TGTGCCAGCAGTTACGGGGAGCTCCTAGCCAAAAACATTCAGTACTTC. It codes for CASSYGELLAKNIQYF.

This clone was seen a handful of times. The chain is built from TRBV11-2 and TRBJ2-7, with D perhaps TRBD1 (6 bases). Germline CDR1 SGHAT, CDR2 FQNNGV. The CDR3 has 12 amino acids. V gave up 6 bases and J gave up 7 bases, with 13 bases separating them. CDR3 sequence reads: CASRGGGWEQYV. The CDR3 coding sequence is TGTGCCAGCAGAGGGGGTGGGTGGGAGCAGTACGTC.

V gene TRBV5-6 combines with J gene TRBJ2-1, with 10 positions matching TRBD2. This CDR3 comprises 17 residues. V was pared by 5 bases and J by 7 bases, with 15 bases of the junction left unmatched. Germline V lookup: CDR1 SGHDT, CDR2 YYEEEE. Here the CDR3 DNA reads TGTGCCAGCAGACTATTATCCGGGACTAGCGTTTCGAATGAGCAGTTCTTC. It is translated as CASRLLSGTSVSNEQFF.

The genes are TRBV5-8 and TRBJ2-2; D is ambiguous. Per the germline V gene, CDR1 is SGHTS and CDR2 is YDEGEE. The CDR3 extends over 14 amino acids. V was pared by 8 bases and J by 6 bases, with 17 bases between. CDR3 residues: CASKPNTDSGELFF. The CDR3 region has the DNA TGTGCCAGTAAACCCAATACAGATTCCGGGGAGCTGTTTTTT.

The V call is TRBV6-1, the J call TRBJ1-4; D possibly corresponds to TRBD1 (5 bases). Trimming removed 6 bases from V and 4 bases from J, with 12 bases in between. Germline V lookup: CDR1 MNHNS, CDR2 SASEGT. The CDR3 is made up of 14 amino acids. CDR3 in amino acids: CASSTTVYNEKLFF. The CDR3 region has the DNA TGTGCCAGCAGCACGACAGTTTATAATGAAAAACTGTTTTTT.

This clone was picked up a small number of times. This chain joins TRBV5-4 and TRBJ2-7; D possibly corresponds to TRBD1 (5 bases). The CDR3 is 15 residues long. Germline CDR1 SGHNT, CDR2 YYREEE (reference sequence). The ends were cut back, 0 bases at V and 0 bases at J, with 10 bases in the middle. The DNA for the CDR3 is TGTGCCAGCAGCTTGGGTAGGGGTAGCTCCTACGAGCAGTACTTC. It yields the protein CASSLGRGSSYEQYF.

The chain employs TRBV28 and TRBJ1-1; no reliable D call. Trimming shortened V by 3 bases and J by 10 bases, and 9 bases separated the two germline ends. The CDR3 extends over 11 amino acids. The germline gives CDR1 MDHEN, CDR2 SYDVKM. The CDR3 region is CASSLLQSAFF. CDR3 sequence (DNA): TGTGCCAGCAGTTTGCTACAGTCAGCTTTCTTT.

This clone was detected a few times. The chain is built from TRBV13 and TRBJ2-3; possibly TRBD1 for D (6 bases). Trimming took 0 bases from V and 1 from J, leaving 17 bases between them. In germline, CDR1 is PRHDT, CDR2 FYEKMQ (reference sequence). This CDR3 contains 18 residues. The CDR3 here is CASSLGLGASTGTDTQYF. The CDR3 DNA is TGTGCCAGCAGCTTAGGCCTGGGGGCCTCTACGGGCACAGATACGCAGTATTTT.

This chain connects TRBV6-5 to TRBJ1-4; 9 bases map to TRBD1. Looked up from germline, CDR1 is MNHEY and CDR2 is SVGAGI. The V gene end was trimmed by 4 bases and the J gene end by 7 bases; junction bases not matched to a gene: 7. The CDR3 loop spans 15 amino acids. This CDR3 reads CASSSQTGGSEKLFF. The CDR3 DNA reads as TGTGCCAGCAGTTCCCAGACAGGGGGAAGTGAAAAACTGTTTTTT.

This chain links TRBV9 with TRBJ1-6, with TRBD1 matching over 9 bases. The trim removed 2 bases at V and 14 bases at J, leaving 11 bases unmatched. The CDR3 consists of 15 residues. Germline V gene sequence: CDR1 SGDLS, CDR2 YYNGEE. The CDR3 sequence is CASSVSPGQGKTLHF. CDR3 DNA: TGTGCCAGCAGCGTGTCCCCGGGACAGGGAAAGACCCTCCACTTT.

The CDR3 sequence: CASSLWQGGTGELFF. The CDR3 DNA is TGTGCCAGCAGCTTATGGCAGGGTGGCACCGGGGAGCTGTTTTTT. The rearrangement links TRBV7-6 to TRBJ2-2; D is possibly TRBD1 (5 bases). V dropped 2 bases and J dropped 4 bases, with 11 bases sitting between them. The length of the CDR3 is 15 residues. Germline V CDR1 and CDR2: SGHVS, FNYEAQ. Full variable domain (outside the CDR3, taken from reference TRBV7-6 and TRBJ2-2): GAGVSQSPRYKVTKRGQDVALRCDPISGHVSLYWYRQALGQGPEFLTYFNYEAQQDKSGLPNDRFSAERPEGSISTLTIQRTEQRDSAMYRCASSLWQGGTGELFFGEGSRLTVL.

V gene TRBV19 combines with J gene TRBJ2-1, with TRBD1 identical over 7 bases. The CDR3 contains 13 residues. CDR1 and CDR2 (germline): LNHDA, SQIVND (reference sequence). The V segment lost 5 bases and the J segment 8 bases; nucleotides outside the gene matches: 6. CDR3 nucleotides: TGTGCCAGTAGTGACAGGGTTAGGGATGAGCAGTTCTTC. Its translation: CASSDRVRDEQFF.

The chain joins TRBV7-2 to TRBJ2-1, with D possibly being TRBD2 (6 bases). Trimming pared 3 bases from V and 13 bases from J, leaving 16 bases between. The CDR3 is 13 amino acids. From germline, CDR1 is SGHTA and CDR2 FQGNSA. CDR3 in amino acids: CASSFRLGRGQFF. DNA for the CDR3: TGTGCCAGCAGCTTTCGACTGGGGCGGGGACAGTTCTTC.

This clone was detected only once. The V and J genes are TRBV10-3 and TRBJ1-6; D possibly corresponds to TRBD1 (5 bases). The CDR3 sequence is 15 residues long. Trimming cost V 10 bases and J 0 bases, with 13 bases left between them. CDR1 and CDR2 from the germline V gene are ENHRY and SYGVKD. CDR3 DNA sequence: TGTGCCAGCTGGACGGGGGGCTCCTATAATTCACCCCTCCACTTT. This gives the protein CASWTGGSYNSPLHF.

CDR3 nucleotide sequence: TGTGCCTGGAGTCCCTTCTGGCGGGGGGAAGATACGCAGTATTTT. Amino acids: CAWSPFWRGEDTQYF. The genes are TRBV30 and TRBJ2-3; 8 bases fit TRBD2. With V trimmed by 2 bases and J by 5 bases, 9 bases remained unmatched. The germline V gene encodes CDR1 GTSNPN and CDR2 SVGIG (reference sequence). The CDR3 covers 15 residues.

J is TRBJ1-2 and V is TRBV28; D remains unclear. The CDR3 is made up of 11 amino acids. The germline CDR1 and CDR2 sequences are MDHEN and SYDVKM. V dropped 5 bases and J dropped 10 bases, with 11 bases sitting between them. The CDR3 reads CASSMREAYTF. The CDR3 DNA reads TGTGCCAGCAGTATGAGGGAGGCCTACACCTTC.

This clone was seen a handful of times. The rearrangement links TRBV13 to TRBJ1-6; 9 positions agree with TRBD1. The CDR3 is 15 residues long. Germline assignment: CDR1 PRHDT and CDR2 FYEKMQ (reference sequence). The V gene end was trimmed by 5 bases and the J gene end by 7 bases; junction bases not matched to a gene: 6. CDR3 amino acids: CASSPPGQGNSPLHF. The CDR3 DNA reads as TGTGCCAGCAGCCCACCGGGACAGGGAAATTCACCCCTCCACTTT. The full variable domain, its missing parts supplied by reference TRBV13 and TRBJ1-6, is AAGVIQSPRHLIKEKRETATLKCYPIPRHDTVYWYQQGPGQDPQFLISFYEKMQSDKGSIPDRFSAQQFSDYHSELNMSSLELGDSALYFCASSPPGQGNSPLHFGNGTRLTVT.